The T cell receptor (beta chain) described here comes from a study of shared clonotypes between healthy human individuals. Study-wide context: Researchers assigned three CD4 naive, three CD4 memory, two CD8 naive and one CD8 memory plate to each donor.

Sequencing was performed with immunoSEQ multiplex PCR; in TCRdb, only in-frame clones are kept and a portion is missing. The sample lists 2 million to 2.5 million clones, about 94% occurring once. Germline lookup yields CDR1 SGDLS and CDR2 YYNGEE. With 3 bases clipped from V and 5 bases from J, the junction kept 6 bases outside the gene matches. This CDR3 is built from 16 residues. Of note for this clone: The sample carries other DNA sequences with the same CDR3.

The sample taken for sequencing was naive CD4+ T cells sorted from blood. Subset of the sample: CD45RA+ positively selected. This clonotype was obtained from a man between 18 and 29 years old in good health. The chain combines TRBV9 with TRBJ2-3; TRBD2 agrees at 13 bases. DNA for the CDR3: TGTGCCAGCAGCGCCACTAGCGGGGGGGCGATAGATACGCAGTATTTT. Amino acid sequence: CASSATSGGAIDTQYF. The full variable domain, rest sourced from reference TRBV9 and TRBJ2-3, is DSGVTQTPKHLITATGQRVTLRCSPRSGDLSVYWYQQSLDQGLQFLIQYYNGEERAKGNILERFSAQQFPDLHSELNLSSLELGDSALYFCASSATSGGAIDTQYFGPGTRLTVL.